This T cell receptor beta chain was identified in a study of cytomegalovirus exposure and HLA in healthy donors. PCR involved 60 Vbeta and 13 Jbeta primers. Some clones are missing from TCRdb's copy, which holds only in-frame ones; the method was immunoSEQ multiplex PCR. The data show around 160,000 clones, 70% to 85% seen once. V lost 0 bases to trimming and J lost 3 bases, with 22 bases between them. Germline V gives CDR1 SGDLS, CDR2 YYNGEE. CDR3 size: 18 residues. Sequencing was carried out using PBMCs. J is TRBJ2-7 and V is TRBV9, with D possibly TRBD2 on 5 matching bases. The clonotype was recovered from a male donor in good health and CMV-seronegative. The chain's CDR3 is CASSVGTRAENIIYEQYF. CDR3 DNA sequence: TGTGCCAGCAGCGTAGGGACGAGGGCCGAGAACATCATCTACGAGCAGTACTTC.